This TCR beta chain was sequenced for a study of beta chain features in type 1 diabetes. Study conclusions and caveats: TCRB CDR3 length was moderately but significantly reduced in all four CD4+ subsets of Type 1 diabetes patients. Possible PCR preference for shorter templates applied equally to patients and controls. At VDJ recombination sites, type 1 diabetes patients had fewer insertions and more deleted nucleotides.

Reverse transcribing all isolated RNA meant expressed TCRB transcripts were sequenced. Generated by immunoSEQ multiplex PCR, the TCRdb table keeps only in-frame clones and is missing some. The sample carries more than 300,000 clones, roughly an eighth recorded once. Naive, central memory, regulatory and stem cell-like memory cells within the CD4+ compartment were sorted using CD45RO/CCR7/CD25/CD127/CD95/CD27. Populations obtained by sorting all exceeded 95% purity. Per germline, CDR1 SGHNT and CDR2 YYREEE (reference sequence). The length of the CDR3 is 14 residues. V shed 0 bases, J shed 6 bases, and the junction held 3 bases outside the gene matches. As for this clone: Antigen specificity is unknown. The same CDR3 arises from other DNA sequences in this sample as well.

The source is a woman in her late teens or twenties with type 1 diabetes. Source material: naive CD4+ T cells from blood. The chain combines TRBV5-4 with TRBJ2-3; 8 nucleotides align to TRBD1. This CDR3 is CASSLDRGTDTQYF. The CDR3 region has the DNA TGTGCCAGCAGCTTGGACAGGGGGACCGATACGCAGTATTTT.